The rows below give T cell receptor beta chains drawn from one sample of a study of radiation and T cells in renal cell carcinoma. Profiling relied on immunoSEQ multiplex PCR, and the TCRdb table lists in-frame clones only, not all of them. The sample holds tens of thousands of clones; 65% to 90% are singletons and the top ten take 22%. This sample comprised blood, obtained from a patient whose treatment included radiotherapy and nephrectomy. Receptors were obtained from a woman between 45 and 65 years old with renal cell carcinoma. The CDR3 runs from the conserved cysteine through the conserved F or W. Each record gives: J gene, V gene, clone size, D gene, CDR3 protein, CDR3 DNA. The D gene is left open where the match is weak. Not all rows give a size; the values are once, few, many and, for expanded clones, a class.

TRBJ1-2 | TRBV21-1 | NA | NA | CASSFRDDGYTF | TGTGCCAGCAGCTTCCGGGATGATGGCTACACCTTC
TRBJ1-2 | TRBV2 | NA | TRBD1 | CASSADRVNYGYTF | TGTGCCAGCAGTGCTGACAGGGTTAACTATGGCTACACCTTC
TRBJ2-2 | TRBV19 | NA | NA | CASLNSGENGELFF | TGTGCCAGTCTCAACAGCGGCGAGAACGGGGAGCTGTTTTTT
TRBJ1-2 | TRBV7-9 | NA | NA | CASSYSADRCFF | TGTGCCAGCAGCTACTCCGCGGACAGATGTTTCTTC
TRBJ2-1 | TRBV7-9 | NA | TRBD1 | CASSLRGQGYEQFF | TGTGCCAGCAGCTTAAGGGGACAGGGGTATGAGCAGTTCTTC
TRBJ1-4 | TRBV10-1 | NA | TRBD1 | CASSLGTGGRNNEKLFF | TGCGCCAGCAGTTTAGGGACAGGGGGCCGCAATAATGAAAAACTGTTTTTT
TRBJ1-2 | TRBV28 | NA | TRBD1 | CASSFPSGGGYGYTF | TGTGCCAGCAGTTTCCCCTCAGGGGGTGGTTATGGCTACACCTTC
TRBJ2-3 | TRBV7-6 | NA | NA | CASSLEGDTQYF | TGTGCCAGCAGCTTAGAGGGGGATACGCAGTATTTT
TRBJ2-3 | TRBV29-1 | once | TRBD1 | CSVGTWGTGEVDTQYF | TGCAGCGTTGGGACCTGGGGGACAGGGGAGGTAGATACGCAGTATTTT
TRBJ1-1 | TRBV19 | NA | TRBD1 | CASRPNRGGFTEAFF | TGTGCCAGTAGGCCTAACAGGGGAGGATTCACTGAAGCTTTCTTT
TRBJ2-3 | TRBV19 | NA | TRBD2 | CASSILAGVGTDTQYF | TGTGCCAGTAGTATACTAGCGGGAGTAGGAACAGATACGCAGTATTTT
TRBJ1-5 | TRBV19 | NA | NA | CASSIREGDPTTQPQHF | TGTGCCAGTAGTATCAGGGAGGGCGACCCAACCACTCAGCCCCAGCATTTT
TRBJ2-7 | TRBV2 | NA | NA | CASRSDILGEQYF | TGTGCCAGCAGATCCGACATCCTGGGCGAGCAGTACTTC
TRBJ1-4 | TRBV15 | NA | NA | CATSSQIEKLFF | TGTGCCACCAGCAGCCAGATTGAAAAACTGTTTTTT
TRBJ1-1 | TRBV30 | NA | NA | CAWSVGSYTEAFF | TGTGCCTGGAGTGTGGGCTCTTACACTGAAGCTTTCTTT
TRBJ2-7 | TRBV6-1 | NA | NA | CASSDKGTVSYEQYF | TGTGCCAGCAGTGATAAAGGGACCGTCTCCTACGAGCAGTACTTC
TRBJ1-5 | TRBV7-2 | NA | NA | CASRPRAESNQPQHF | TGTGCCAGCAGACCTAGGGCGGAGTCAAATCAGCCCCAGCATTTT
TRBJ2-7 | TRBV4-2 | NA | NA | CASSQDSTYEQYF | TGTGCCAGCAGCCAAGACTCCACCTACGAGCAGTACTTC
TRBJ1-2 | TRBV7-2 | NA | NA | CASSPQGEATYGYTF | TGTGCCAGCAGCCCACAGGGAGAGGCTACCTATGGCTACACCTTC
TRBJ2-1 | TRBV19 | NA | NA | CASREEGGSIYNEQFF | TGTGCCAGTAGAGAAGAAGGGGGATCCATCTACAATGAGCAGTTCTTC
TRBJ2-7 | TRBV6-1 | NA | TRBD1 | CASREQGLTVREQYF | TGTGCCAGCAGGGAACAGGGGCTCACTGTACGCGAGCAGTACTTC
TRBJ1-2 | TRBV19 | NA | NA | CASIPQGAQNYGYTF | TGTGCCAGTATCCCCCAGGGAGCCCAAAACTATGGCTACACCTTC
TRBJ2-2 | TRBV5-1 | NA | TRBD2 | CASSSLLLAVITGELFF | TGCGCCAGCAGCTCCCTCCTACTAGCGGTTATCACCGGGGAGCTGTTTTTT
TRBJ1-2 | TRBV5-5 | once | NA | CASSLVTDPNYGYTF | TGTGCCAGCAGCTTGGTTACAGATCCTAACTATGGCTACACCTTC
TRBJ2-7 | TRBV5-5 | NA | TRBD2 | CASSSDGGSEQYF | TGTGCCAGCAGCTCAGATGGCGGGAGCGAGCAGTACTTC
TRBJ1-3 | TRBV4-3 | NA | NA | CASSQAGGSGNTIYF | TGCGCCAGCAGCCAGGCCGGGGGCTCTGGAAACACCATATATTTT
TRBJ2-1 | TRBV5-6 | NA | NA | CASSYRMPRFIEQFF | TGTGCCAGCAGCTACCGGATGCCTCGTTTTATTGAGCAGTTCTTC
TRBJ1-4 | TRBV7-2 | NA | TRBD1 | CASSQRGQGGEKLFF | TGTGCCAGCAGCCAGCGGGGACAGGGGGGGGAAAAACTGTTTTTT
TRBJ1-2 | TRBV10-1 | NA | NA | CASSESVNYGYTF | TGCGCCAGCAGTGAGTCAGTCAACTATGGCTACACCTTC
TRBJ2-4 | TRBV28 | NA | NA | CASSLPPGQMTIAKNIQYF | TGTGCCAGCAGTTTGCCCCCGGGACAAATGACCATAGCCAAAAACATTCAGTACTTC
TRBJ1-5 | TRBV30 | NA | TRBD1 | CAWSWTGANQPQHF | TGTGCCTGGAGTTGGACAGGGGCCAATCAGCCCCAGCATTTT
TRBJ2-3 | TRBV28 | NA | NA | CASSLRTASTDTQYF | TGTGCCAGCAGTCTAAGGACAGCTAGCACAGATACGCAGTATTTT
TRBJ1-1 | TRBV7-2 | NA | NA | CASSPSKELGPFF | TGTGCCAGCAGCCCCAGTAAGGAACTTGGACCTTTCTTT
TRBJ2-7 | TRBV7-2 | NA | NA | CASSPGTYEQYF | TGTGCCAGCAGCCCGGGGACCTACGAGCAGTACTTC